The 6 T cell receptor beta chains below were found in one sample sequenced in a study of technical replicates of blood from a few donors. This table comes from immunoSEQ multiplex PCR, and its TCRdb copy is limited to in-frame clones, with some not included. Found here are tens of thousands of clones, approximately 94% of them singletons; the top ten hold 0.36%. Sequencing was done on a sample of T cells isolated from PBMCs. Receptor source: a human donor in good health.

The V and J genes are TRBV6-1 and TRBJ2-1, with D perhaps TRBD1 (6 bases). In germline, CDR1 is MNHNS, CDR2 SASEGT. The CDR3 runs to 13 residues. The V and J ends lost 4 bases and 3 bases respectively, with 7 bases between them. In DNA form, the CDR3 reads TGTGCCAGCAGTGCAGGGGACTACAATGAGCAGTTCTTC. This sequence encodes CASSAGDYNEQFF.

In this sample, this clone turned up many times. The junction does not match germline at one end; this may be a read error. V and J are TRBV19 and TRBJ1-5, with a weak D call TRBD1 (5 bases). The CDR3 runs 10 residues. Germline V gives CDR1 LNHDA, CDR2 SQIVND (reference sequence). CDR3 protein: CASSPGLITF. CDR3 coding DNA: TGTGCCAGTAGTCCGGGACTCATTACTTTT.

The chain recombines TRBV4-3 with TRBJ2-2, with TRBD2 as a possible D gene (6 bases). There are 17 residues in the CDR3. Trimming took off 0 bases at V and 2 bases at J, with 13 bases between the two ends. Germline assignment: CDR1 LGHNA and CDR2 YSLEER. The CDR3 loop is CASSQDISGLNTGELFF. The CDR3 DNA is TGCGCCAGCAGCCAAGATATTAGTGGACTAAACACCGGGGAGCTGTTTTTT.

V is TRBV19 and J is TRBJ2-7, with 7 bases lining up with TRBD2. V was clipped by 1 base and J by 2 bases; unmatched bases: 2. The CDR3 is 14 residues long. Looked up from germline, CDR1 is LNHDA and CDR2 is SQIVND (reference sequence). The CDR3: CASSIASGPYEQYF. The DNA of the CDR3 is TGTGCCAGTAGTATAGCTAGCGGACCCTACGAGCAGTACTTC.

This clone was observed a single time. The J gene is TRBJ2-7, the V gene TRBV7-2, with a weak D call TRBD2 (6 bases). This CDR3 contains 17 residues. Looked up from germline, CDR1 is SGHTA and CDR2 is FQGNSA. The V end was cut by 0 bases, the J end by 2 bases, with 17 bases between. This chain's CDR3 is CASSLALTRQIPYEQYF. The CDR3, as DNA: TGTGCCAGCAGCTTAGCCCTGACTAGGCAAATTCCCTACGAGCAGTACTTC.

This sequence joins TRBV5-6 and TRBJ1-1; D unresolved. CDR1 and CDR2 from the germline V gene are SGHDT and YYEEEE. The V end lost 1 base, the J end lost 8 bases, and 3 bases lay between the germline ends. There are 10 residues in the CDR3. In DNA form, the CDR3 reads TGTGCCAGCAGCTTGCGGGAAGCTTTCTTT. Amino acids: CASSLREAFF.